Below, one TCR beta chain is given with its context. Its antigen is currently unknown. This specimen belongs to a study of glioma-infiltrating T cells after dendritic cell vaccination. About the research overall: Patients received three intradermal dendritic cell vaccine injections at biweekly intervals.

Trimming left V 1 base short and J 0 bases short, with 5 bases between. CDR1 SGHRS and CDR2 YFSETQ come from the germline V gene. CDR3 length: 14 residues. Whole-study findings and limits: Estimated pretreatment TIL content predicted outcome after dendritic cell vaccination.

Isocitrate dehydrogenase mutation was absent in all glioblastoma patients. The primer mix had 60 V beta and 13 J beta primers. Some clones are missing from TCRdb's copy, which holds only in-frame ones; the method was immunoSEQ multiplex PCR. Among about 100,000 clones listed, 79% were seen once. This sequence joins TRBV5-1 and TRBJ1-3; D possibly corresponds to TRBD1 (5 bases). This specimen was blood, taken before dendritic cell vaccination. The receptor's source is a human donor with glioblastoma. CDR3 sequence: CASSLTGSGNTIYF. CDR3 DNA sequence: TGCGCCAGCAGCTTGACAGGCTCTGGAAACACCATATATTTT.